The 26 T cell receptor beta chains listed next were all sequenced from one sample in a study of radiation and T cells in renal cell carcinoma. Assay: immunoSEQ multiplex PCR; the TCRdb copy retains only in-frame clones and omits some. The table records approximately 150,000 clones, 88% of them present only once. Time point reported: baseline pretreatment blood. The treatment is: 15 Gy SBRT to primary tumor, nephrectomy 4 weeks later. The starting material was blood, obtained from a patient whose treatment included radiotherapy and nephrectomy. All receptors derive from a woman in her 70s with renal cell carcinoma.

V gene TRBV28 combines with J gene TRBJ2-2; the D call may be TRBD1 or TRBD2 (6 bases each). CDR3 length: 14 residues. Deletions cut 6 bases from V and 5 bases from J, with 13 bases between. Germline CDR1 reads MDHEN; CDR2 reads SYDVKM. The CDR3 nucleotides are TGTGCCAGCAGCCATACAGGGAGGACCGGGGAGCTGTTTTTT. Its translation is CASSHTGRTGELFF.

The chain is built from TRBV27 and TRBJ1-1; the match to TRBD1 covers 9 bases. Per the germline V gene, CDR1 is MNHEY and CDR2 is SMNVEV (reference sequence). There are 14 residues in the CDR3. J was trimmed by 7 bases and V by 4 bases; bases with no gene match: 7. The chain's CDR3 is CASSSLTGGNEAFF. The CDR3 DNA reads TGTGCCAGCAGTTCGCTGACAGGGGGGAATGAAGCTTTCTTT.

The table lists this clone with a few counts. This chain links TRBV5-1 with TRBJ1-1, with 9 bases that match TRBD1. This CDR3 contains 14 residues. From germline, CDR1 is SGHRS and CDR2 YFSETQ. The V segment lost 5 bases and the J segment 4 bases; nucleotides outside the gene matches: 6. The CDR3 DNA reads TGCGCCAGCAGGCGGACAGGGGAGGTCACTGAAGCTTTCTTT. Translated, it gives CASRRTGEVTEAFF.

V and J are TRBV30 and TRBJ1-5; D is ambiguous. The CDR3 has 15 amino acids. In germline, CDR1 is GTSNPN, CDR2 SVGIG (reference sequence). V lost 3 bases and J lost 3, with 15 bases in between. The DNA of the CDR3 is TGTGCCTGGAGCTTAAGATCCGGGTACAATCAGCCCCAGCATTTT. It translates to CAWSLRSGYNQPQHF.

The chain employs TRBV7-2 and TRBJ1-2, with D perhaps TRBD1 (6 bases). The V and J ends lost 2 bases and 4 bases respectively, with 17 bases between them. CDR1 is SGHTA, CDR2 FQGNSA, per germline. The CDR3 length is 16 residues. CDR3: CASSLPIDRLGYGYTF. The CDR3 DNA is TGTGCCAGCAGCTTACCTATAGACAGGCTCGGCTATGGCTACACCTTC.

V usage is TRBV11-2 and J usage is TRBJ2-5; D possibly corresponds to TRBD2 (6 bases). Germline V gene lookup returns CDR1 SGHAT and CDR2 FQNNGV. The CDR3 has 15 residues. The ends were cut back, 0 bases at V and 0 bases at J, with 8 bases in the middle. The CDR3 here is CASSLDRGYQETQYF. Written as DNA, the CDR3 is TGTGCCAGCAGCTTAGATCGGGGGTACCAAGAGACCCAGTACTTC.

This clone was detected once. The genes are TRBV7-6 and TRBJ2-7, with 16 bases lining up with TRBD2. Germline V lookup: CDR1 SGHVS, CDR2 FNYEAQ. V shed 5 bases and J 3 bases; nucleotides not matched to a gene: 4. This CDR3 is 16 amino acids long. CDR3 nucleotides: TGTGCCAGCAGCCAGGGACTAGCGGGGGGGAACTACGAGCAGTACTTC. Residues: CASSQGLAGGNYEQYF.

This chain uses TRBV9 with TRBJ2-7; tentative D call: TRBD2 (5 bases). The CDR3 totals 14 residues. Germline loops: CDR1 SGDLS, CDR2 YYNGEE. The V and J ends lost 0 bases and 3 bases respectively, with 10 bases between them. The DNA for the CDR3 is TGTGCCAGCAGCGTAGCCCCCCGGGGCTACGAGCAGTACTTC. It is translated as CASSVAPRGYEQYF.

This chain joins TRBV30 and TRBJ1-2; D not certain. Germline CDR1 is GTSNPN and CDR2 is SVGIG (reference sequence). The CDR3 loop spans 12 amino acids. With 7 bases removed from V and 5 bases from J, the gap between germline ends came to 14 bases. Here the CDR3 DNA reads TGTGCCTCCTCTCCCTCGGGGTATGGCTACACCTTC. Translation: CASSPSGYGYTF.

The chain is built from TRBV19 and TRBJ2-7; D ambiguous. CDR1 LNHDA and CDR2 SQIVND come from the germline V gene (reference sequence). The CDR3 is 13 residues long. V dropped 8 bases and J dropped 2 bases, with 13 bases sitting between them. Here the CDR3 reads CASGYGVAYEQYF. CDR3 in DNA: TGTGCCAGTGGCTATGGGGTCGCCTACGAGCAGTACTTC.

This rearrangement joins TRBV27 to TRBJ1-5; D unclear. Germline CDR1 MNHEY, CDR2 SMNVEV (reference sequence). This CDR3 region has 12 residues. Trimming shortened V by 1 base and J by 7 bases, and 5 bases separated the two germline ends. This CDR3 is CASSLLGQPQHF. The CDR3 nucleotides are TGTGCCAGCAGTTTATTAGGACAGCCCCAGCATTTT.

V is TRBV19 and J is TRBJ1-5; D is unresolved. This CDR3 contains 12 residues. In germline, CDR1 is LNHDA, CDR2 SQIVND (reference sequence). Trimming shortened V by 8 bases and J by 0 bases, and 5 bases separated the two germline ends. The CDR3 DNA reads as TGTGCCAGTTCGGCTAGCAATCAGCCCCAGCATTTT. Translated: CASSASNQPQHF. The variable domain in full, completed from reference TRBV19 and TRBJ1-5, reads DGGITQSPKYLFRKEGQNVTLSCEQNLNHDAMYWYRQDPGQGLRLIYYSQIVNDFQKGDIAEGYSVSREKKESFPLTVTSAQKNPTAFYLCASSASNQPQHFGDGTRLSIL.

The CDR3 is CASRPDYQDTQYF. As DNA, the CDR3 is TGTGCCAGCAGGCCCGATTATCAAGATACGCAGTATTTT. This chain links TRBV5-4 with TRBJ2-3; D unclear. Trimming left V 5 bases short and J 5 bases short, with 12 bases between. This CDR3 contains 13 residues. CDR1 SGHNT and CDR2 YYREEE come from the germline V gene (reference sequence).

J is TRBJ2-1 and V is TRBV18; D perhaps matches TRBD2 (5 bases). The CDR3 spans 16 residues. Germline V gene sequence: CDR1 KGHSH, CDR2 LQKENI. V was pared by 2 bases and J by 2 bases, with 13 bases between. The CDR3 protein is CASSPYAGQAYNEQFF. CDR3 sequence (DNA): TGTGCCAGCTCACCATACGCGGGTCAAGCCTACAATGAGCAGTTCTTC.

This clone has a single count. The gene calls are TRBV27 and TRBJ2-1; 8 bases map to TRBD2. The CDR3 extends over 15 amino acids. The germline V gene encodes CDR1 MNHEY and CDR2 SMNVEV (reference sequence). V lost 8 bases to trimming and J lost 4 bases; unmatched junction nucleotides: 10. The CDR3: CASLPGGGPYNEQFF. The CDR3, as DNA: TGTGCCAGCCTCCCTGGCGGGGGGCCTTACAATGAGCAGTTCTTC.

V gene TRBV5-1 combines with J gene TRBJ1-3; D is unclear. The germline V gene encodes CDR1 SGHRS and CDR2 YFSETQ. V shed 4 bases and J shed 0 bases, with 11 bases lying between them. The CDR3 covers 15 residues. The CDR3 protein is CASSIGPPSGNTIYF. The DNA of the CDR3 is TGCGCCAGCAGCATAGGGCCCCCCTCTGGAAACACCATATATTTT.

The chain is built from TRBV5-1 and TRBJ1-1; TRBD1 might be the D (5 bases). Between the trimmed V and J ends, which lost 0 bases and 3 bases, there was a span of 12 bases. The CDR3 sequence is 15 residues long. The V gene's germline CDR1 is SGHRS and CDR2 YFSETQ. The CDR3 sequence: CASSLVRGMYTEAFF. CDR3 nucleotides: TGCGCCAGCAGCTTGGTGAGGGGTATGTACACTGAAGCTTTCTTT.

Here the CDR3 reads CASSLVGGATQYF. CDR3 bases: TGTGCCAGCAGCTTAGTTGGGGGGGCGACCCAGTACTTC. V gene TRBV11-3 combines with J gene TRBJ2-5, with D maybe TRBD2 (7 bases). Trimming took off 1 base at V and 7 bases at J, with 10 bases between the two ends. This CDR3 contains 13 residues. The germline CDR1 and CDR2 sequences are SGHNT and YENEEA.

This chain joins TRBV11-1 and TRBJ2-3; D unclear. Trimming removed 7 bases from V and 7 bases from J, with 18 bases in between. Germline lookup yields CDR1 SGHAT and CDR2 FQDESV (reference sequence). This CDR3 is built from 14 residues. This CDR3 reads CASTQERIGHTQYF. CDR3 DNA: TGTGCCAGCACCCAAGAACGTATAGGGCATACGCAGTATTTT.

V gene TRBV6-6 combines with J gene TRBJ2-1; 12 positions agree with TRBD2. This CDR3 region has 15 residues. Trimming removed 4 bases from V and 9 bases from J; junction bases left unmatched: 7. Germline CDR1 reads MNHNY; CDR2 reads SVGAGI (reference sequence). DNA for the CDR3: TGTGCCAGCAGTTCCGCTAGCGGGGGGGCCATTGAGCAGTTCTTC. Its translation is CASSSASGGAIEQFF.

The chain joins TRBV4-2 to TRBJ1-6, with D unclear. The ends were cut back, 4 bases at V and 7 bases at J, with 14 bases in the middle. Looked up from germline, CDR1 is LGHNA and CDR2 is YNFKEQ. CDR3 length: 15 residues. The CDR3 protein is CASSPREGGNSPLHF. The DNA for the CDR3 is TGTGCCAGCAGCCCAAGGGAGGGCGGGAATTCACCCCTCCACTTT.

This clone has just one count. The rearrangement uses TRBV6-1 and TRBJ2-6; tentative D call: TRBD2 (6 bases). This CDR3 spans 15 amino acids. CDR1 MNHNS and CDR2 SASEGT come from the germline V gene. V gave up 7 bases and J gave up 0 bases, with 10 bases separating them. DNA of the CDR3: TGTGCCAGCACTTTGGGGGGCTCTGGGGCCAACGTCCTGACTTTC. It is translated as CASTLGGSGANVLTF.

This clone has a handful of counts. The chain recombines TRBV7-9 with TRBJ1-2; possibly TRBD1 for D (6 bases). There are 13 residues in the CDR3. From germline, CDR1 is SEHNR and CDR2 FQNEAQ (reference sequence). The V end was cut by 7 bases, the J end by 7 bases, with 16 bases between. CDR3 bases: TGTGCCAGCAACAAGAATACGGGGGCTGGCTACACCTTC. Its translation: CASNKNTGAGYTF.

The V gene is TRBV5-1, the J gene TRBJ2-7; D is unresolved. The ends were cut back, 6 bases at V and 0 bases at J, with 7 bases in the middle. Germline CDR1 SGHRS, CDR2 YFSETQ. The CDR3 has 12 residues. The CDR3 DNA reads TGCGCCAGCACCCCGGTCTCCTACGAGCAGTACTTC. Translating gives CASTPVSYEQYF.

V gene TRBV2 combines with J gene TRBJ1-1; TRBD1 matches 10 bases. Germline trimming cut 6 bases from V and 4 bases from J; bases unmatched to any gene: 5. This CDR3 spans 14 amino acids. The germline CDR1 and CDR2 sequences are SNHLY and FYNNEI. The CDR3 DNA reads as TGTGCCAGCAGCGGGGACAGGGGCCGCACTGAAGCTTTCTTT. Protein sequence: CASSGDRGRTEAFF.

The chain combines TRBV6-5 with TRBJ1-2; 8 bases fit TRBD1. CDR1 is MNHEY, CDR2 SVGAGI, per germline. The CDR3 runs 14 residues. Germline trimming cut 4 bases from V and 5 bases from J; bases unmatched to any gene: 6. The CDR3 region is CASSLQGVRYGYTF. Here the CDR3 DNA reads TGTGCCAGCAGTTTACAGGGGGTTCGGTATGGCTACACCTTC.